The 30 T cell receptor beta chains below come from one sample, sequenced in a study of CD8+ T cells in alopecia areata. Treatment described: oral pan-JAK inhibitor, 5-10 mg twice daily. As the sequencing template, cDNA was produced by extracting RNA and reverse transcribing it. Generated by immunoSEQ multiplex PCR, the TCRdb table keeps only in-frame clones and is missing some. Of about 190,000 clones in the sample, roughly three fifths were seen once. This specimen consisted of CD4+ T cells sorted from blood, obtained at week 4, from a patient treated with tofacitinib. The receptors here all came from a human donor with alopecia areata.

The genes are TRBV27 and TRBJ2-7; TRBD2 matches at 7 bases. This CDR3 spans 15 amino acids. J lost 2 bases, V lost 6 bases, and 10 bases had no gene match. Per germline, CDR1 MNHEY and CDR2 SMNVEV (reference sequence). The CDR3 DNA reads as TGTGCCAGCAGCCGCCCCGCGGGAGTGACCTACGAGCAGTACTTC. Translation gives CASSRPAGVTYEQYF.

The sample holds a few counts of this clone. The CDR3 DNA reads TGCGCCAGCAGCAGGGCAGGGGCTCAAGAGACCCAGTACTTC. Translation: CASSRAGAQETQYF. The chain recombines TRBV5-1 with TRBJ2-5, with D perhaps TRBD1 (6 bases). Germline CDR1 and CDR2: SGHRS and YFSETQ. V was clipped by 4 bases and J by 2 bases, with 12 bases between them. The CDR3 has 14 residues.

V gene TRBV29-1 combines with J gene TRBJ2-3, with unresolved D. The germline V gene encodes CDR1 SQVTM and CDR2 ANQGSEA. This CDR3 is built from 11 residues. Trimming left V 3 bases short and J 9 bases short, with 10 bases between. The CDR3 DNA sequence: TGCAGCGTTGAGGTGGCAAAGACGCAGTATTTT. Protein product: CSVEVAKTQYF.

The sample holds a few counts of this clone. The CDR3 spells CSVAGGAETQYF. Written as DNA, the CDR3 is TGCAGCGTCGCGGGGGGGGCCGAGACCCAGTACTTC. This chain links TRBV29-1 with TRBJ2-5; TRBD2 agrees at 9 bases. V gave up 6 bases and J gave up 5 bases; unmatched junction bases: 4. This CDR3 has 12 amino acids. Germline lookup yields CDR1 SQVTM and CDR2 ANQGSEA.

This clone was picked up a small number of times. J is TRBJ1-1 and V is TRBV5-1; D is possibly TRBD1 (5 bases). Germline V gene data show CDR1 as SGHRS and CDR2 as YFSETQ. V was cut by 3 bases and J by 5 bases, with 14 bases left in between. The CDR3 covers 14 residues. The chain's CDR3 is CASSYTQGRTEAFF. The CDR3 DNA sequence: TGCGCCAGCAGCTATACTCAGGGAAGAACTGAAGCTTTCTTT.

This chain links TRBV5-1 with TRBJ2-7; 7 bases match TRBD1. The CDR3 has 14 residues. Germline lookup yields CDR1 SGHRS and CDR2 YFSETQ. V gave up 4 bases and J gave up 4 bases; unmatched junction bases: 8. This CDR3 reads CASSRGQDRYEQYF. In DNA, the CDR3 is TGCGCCAGCAGCCGCGGACAGGACCGTTACGAGCAGTACTTC.

This chain links TRBV5-1 with TRBJ2-5; D perhaps matches TRBD1 (6 bases). The CDR3 loop spans 15 amino acids. Trimming took 0 bases from V and 4 from J, leaving 13 bases between them. Germline V lookup: CDR1 SGHRS, CDR2 YFSETQ. The CDR3 is CASSLGVTGAETQYF. CDR3 sequence (DNA): TGCGCCAGCAGCTTGGGGGTGACAGGAGCAGAGACCCAGTACTTC.

The V call is TRBV27, the J call TRBJ1-2; D ambiguous. The V and J ends lost 1 base and 2 bases respectively, with 14 bases between them. The CDR3 contains 16 residues. CDR1 and CDR2 (germline): MNHEY, SMNVEV (reference sequence). The CDR3 nucleotides read TGTGCCAGCAGTTTATTTTTAGATGGGCAGAACTATGGCTACACCTTC. It yields the protein CASSLFLDGQNYGYTF.

In this sample, this clone turned up a few times. The gene calls are TRBV4-1 and TRBJ2-7; 7 bases map to TRBD1. Trimming at V came to 2 bases and at J to 2 bases, leaving 3 bases not matched to a gene. CDR1 is MGHRA and CDR2 is YSYEKL in the germline V gene. The CDR3 has 14 residues. CDR3 sequence: CASSQPGQTYEQYF. The CDR3 DNA is TGCGCCAGCAGCCAACCGGGACAGACCTACGAGCAGTACTTC.

The chain links TRBV29-1 to TRBJ1-1; 7 bases match TRBD1. CDR3 length equals 10 residues. Germline values: CDR1 SQVTM, CDR2 ANQGSEA. The V segment lost 2 bases and the J segment 13 bases; nucleotides outside the gene matches: 4. CDR3 sequence: CSVENRGRFF. Written as DNA, the CDR3 is TGCAGCGTTGAAAACAGGGGTCGTTTCTTT.

With respect to this clone: The junction differs from germline at one of its ends, possibly a read error. This chain uses TRBV7-7 with TRBJ2-5; no clear D. This CDR3 is 13 amino acids long. Germline V gene sequence: CDR1 SSHAT, CDR2 FNYEAQ (reference sequence). CDR3 amino acids: CASSNSPKETQYF. Here the CDR3 DNA reads TGTGCTAGCAGCAACAGCCCCAAAGAGACCCAGTACTTC.

This clone was observed a handful of times. V is TRBV29-1 and J is TRBJ2-5; D unresolved. V dropped 6 bases and J dropped 5 bases, with 16 bases sitting between them. CDR3 length: 13 residues. The germline gives CDR1 SQVTM, CDR2 ANQGSEA. The CDR3 loop is CSVAPGRFETQYF. CDR3 sequence (DNA): TGCAGCGTGGCCCCCGGCCGTTTTGAGACCCAGTACTTC.

The chain couples TRBV7-2 to TRBJ2-5; 10 nucleotides match TRBD1. Trimming took 5 bases from V and 2 from J; bases not matched to a gene: 2. From germline, CDR1 is SGHTA and CDR2 FQGNSA. The length of the CDR3 is 14 residues. CDR3 in amino acids: CASSPGQGQETQYF. The CDR3, as DNA: TGTGCCAGCAGCCCGGGACAGGGGCAAGAGACCCAGTACTTC.

The chain joins TRBV5-1 to TRBJ2-1; 14 bases are shared with TRBD2. The CDR3 contains 15 residues. The V segment lost 4 bases and the J segment 7 bases; nucleotides outside the gene matches: 4. Germline assignment: CDR1 SGHRS and CDR2 YFSETQ. DNA of the CDR3: TGCGCCAGCAGCCTGGGACTAGCGGGAGTTAATGAGCAGTTCTTC. It specifies CASSLGLAGVNEQFF. Full variable domain (remainder filled in from reference TRBV5-1 and TRBJ2-1): KAGVTQTPRYLIKTRGQQVTLSCSPISGHRSVSWYQQTPGQGLQFLFEYFSETQRNKGNFPGRFSGRQFSNSRSEMNVSTLELGDSALYLCASSLGLAGVNEQFFGPGTRLTVL.

DNA of the CDR3: TGTGCCAGCAGCTCCAGCGGGAGGTCTTACAATGAGCAGTTCTTC. This codes for CASSSSGRSYNEQFF. The J gene is TRBJ2-1, the V gene TRBV11-2; 9 nucleotides match TRBD2. The V gene's germline CDR1 is SGHAT and CDR2 FQNNGV. After removal of 4 bases from V and 4 bases from J, the junction contained 5 bases not matched to a gene. The CDR3 is made up of 15 amino acids.

This clone came up a few times. The rearrangement uses TRBV7-3 and TRBJ1-4, with no clear D. Trimming cost V 0 bases and J 5 bases, with 13 bases left between them. CDR1 and CDR2 from the germline V gene are SGHTA and FQGTGA. CDR3 length equals 16 residues. The CDR3 coding sequence is TGTGCCAGCAGCTTAACGTGTACCAGTTCAAATGAAAAACTGTTTTTT. Protein sequence: CASSLTCTSSNEKLFF.

This clone occurred a few times. The chain is built from TRBV30 and TRBJ1-4; D is perhaps TRBD1 (6 bases). The V and J ends lost 0 bases and 6 bases respectively, with 14 bases between them. The CDR3 totals 15 residues. The V gene's germline CDR1 is GTSNPN and CDR2 SVGIG (reference sequence). The CDR3 DNA follows: TGTGCCTGGAGTGTAAGGGGGGGCTTGGATGAAAAACTGTTTTTT. It codes for CAWSVRGGLDEKLFF.

The chain uses TRBV25-1 and TRBJ1-1; a possible D gene is TRBD1 (5 bases). The CDR3 totals 15 residues. Trimming stripped 3 bases from V and 1 base from J, with 12 bases between. The germline CDR1 and CDR2 sequences are MGHDK and SYGVNS. The CDR3 nucleotides are TGTGCCAGCAGTGAGATGGGACGGACGAACACTGAAGCTTTCTTT. Protein: CASSEMGRTNTEAFF.

J is TRBJ2-1 and V is TRBV14; a possible D gene is TRBD2 (5 bases). V dropped 1 base and J dropped 6 bases, with 16 bases sitting between them. The germline V gene encodes CDR1 SGHDN and CDR2 FVKESK. The CDR3 is 16 residues long. CDR3 sequence (DNA): TGTGCCAGCAGCCAAGTTCGGCTAGCCCTGGCCAATGAGCAGTTCTTC. It yields the protein CASSQVRLALANEQFF.

J is TRBJ1-2 and V is TRBV5-1, with D perhaps TRBD1 (5 bases). Germline CDR1 SGHRS, CDR2 YFSETQ. This CDR3 region has 14 residues. V was clipped by 4 bases and J by 8 bases, with 18 bases between them. The CDR3 protein is CASSPSGTAGGYTF. CDR3 nucleotides: TGCGCCAGCAGCCCATCCGGGACGGCTGGCGGCTACACCTTC.

The rearrangement joins TRBV4-1 to TRBJ2-7, with 7 nucleotides matching TRBD1. The CDR3 is made up of 16 amino acids. Germline values: CDR1 MGHRA, CDR2 YSYEKL. The V and J ends lost 3 bases and 0 bases, in that order; junction bases with no gene match: 8. The CDR3 sequence: CASSQNRGHSSYEQYF. CDR3 sequence (DNA): TGCGCCAGCAGCCAGAACAGGGGCCATAGCTCCTACGAGCAGTACTTC.

This rearrangement joins TRBV11-2 to TRBJ2-3, with D perhaps being TRBD1 or TRBD2 (6 bases each). In germline, CDR1 is SGHAT, CDR2 FQNNGV. Trimming pared 5 bases from V and 6 bases from J, leaving 15 bases between. CDR3 length equals 14 residues. The chain's CDR3 is CASSPGRRGDTQYF. The CDR3, as DNA: TGTGCCAGCAGCCCCGGCCGGAGGGGGGATACGCAGTATTTT.

The chain carries TRBV4-2 and TRBJ2-3; the D is unclear. V was pared by 3 bases and J by 1 base, with 5 bases between. Germline-derived CDR1 and CDR2 are LGHNA and YNFKEQ. This CDR3 is built from 13 residues. Here the CDR3 DNA reads TGTGCCAGCAGCCAGACTGGCACAGATACGCAGTATTTT. It encodes CASSQTGTDTQYF.

V is TRBV30 and J is TRBJ1-4, with 7 positions matching TRBD1. The CDR3 is 14 amino acids. With 1 base clipped from V and 8 bases from J, the junction kept 7 bases outside the gene matches. Germline assignment: CDR1 GTSNPN and CDR2 SVGIG (reference sequence). CDR3 region: CAWSAQGTGEKLFF. In nucleotides, the CDR3 is TGTGCCTGGAGTGCACAGGGGACGGGGGAAAAACTGTTTTTT.

V usage is TRBV10-3 and J usage is TRBJ2-3; no clear D. This CDR3 contains 14 residues. The germline gives CDR1 ENHRY, CDR2 SYGVKD. The ends were cut back, 3 bases at V and 5 bases at J, with 12 bases in the middle. The chain's CDR3 is CAISDPNKGDTQYF. CDR3 sequence (DNA): TGTGCCATCAGTGACCCGAATAAGGGAGATACGCAGTATTTT.

V is TRBV29-1 and J is TRBJ2-2, with 8 bases fitting TRBD1. The germline CDR1 and CDR2 sequences are SQVTM and ANQGSEA. This CDR3 contains 14 residues. Unmatched junction bases numbered 12, after V lost 6 bases and J lost 9 bases. The CDR3 nucleotides read TGCAGCGTCGCCCCGACAGGGGAAGCGAGGGAGCTGTTTTTT. Translated, it gives CSVAPTGEARELFF.

This chain uses TRBV7-2 with TRBJ2-5, with D hard to call. The CDR3 length is 18 residues. The germline V and J ends were trimmed by 1 base and 0 bases, with 18 bases remaining between them. Germline values: CDR1 SGHTA, CDR2 FQGNSA. CDR3 loop: CASSLVKLRSVHQETQYF. The CDR3 region has the DNA TGTGCCAGCAGCTTAGTAAAATTGAGGAGCGTCCACCAAGAGACCCAGTACTTC.

The chain recombines TRBV27 with TRBJ1-5, with D possibly being TRBD1 (5 bases). The CDR3 is made up of 14 amino acids. Trimming took off 8 bases at V and 6 bases at J, with 17 bases between the two ends. The germline gives CDR1 MNHEY, CDR2 SMNVEV (reference sequence). The chain's CDR3 is CASLGARQFQPQHF. CDR3 in DNA: TGTGCCAGCCTCGGCGCCAGACAGTTTCAGCCCCAGCATTTT.

This rearrangement joins TRBV30 to TRBJ2-5; the match to TRBD2 covers 16 bases. With 1 base clipped from V and 5 bases from J, the junction kept 7 bases outside the gene matches. CDR1 and CDR2 from the germline V gene are GTSNPN and SVGIG (reference sequence). The CDR3 contains 17 residues. The DNA for the CDR3 is TGTGCCTGGAGTGCGGGACTAGCGGGAGGGGGCCCGGAGACCCAGTACTTC. Amino acids: CAWSAGLAGGGPETQYF.

V is TRBV29-1 and J is TRBJ2-6; no clear D gene. The germline V gene has CDR1 SQVTM and CDR2 ANQGSEA. The CDR3 is 14 residues long. The V end was cut by 1 base, the J end by 0 bases, with 4 bases between. For the CDR3, the DNA is TGCAGCGTTGAAGGGCTCTCTGGGGCCAACGTCCTGACTTTC. This gives the protein CSVEGLSGANVLTF.